The source of this T cell receptor beta chain is a study of immune evolution from preneoplasia to lung adenocarcinoma. Only in-frame clones appear in the TCRdb table, and some are missing; sequencing was by immunoSEQ multiplex PCR. Here the sample spans around 16,000 clones, 86% being singletons. The CDR3 length is 12 residues. The germline V gene has CDR1 SGHDT and CDR2 YYEEEE. A word on this clone: What it binds is unknown. One end of the junction does not line up with germline, which may come from a read error.

Study findings and constraints: Later-stage lesions seemingly showed higher T cell density and diversity than normal lung. Compared with EGFR-mutant or double wild-type lesions, KRAS-mutant nodules were more clonal. Normal lung had the highest top T cell clone frequencies.

The sequencing input was FFPE invasive lung adenocarcinoma tissue. This sequence joins TRBV5-6 and TRBJ2-7; 9 nucleotides line up with TRBD1. The source of this sequence is a person aged 65 to 85 with invasive lung adenocarcinoma. The CDR3 DNA reads TGTGCCAGCAGCTTGGCGGGGGGACAGGGACACTTC. It is translated as CASSLAGGQGHF. The full variable domain, in which reference TRBV5-6 and TRBJ2-7 provide the parts outside the CDR3, is DAGVTQSPTHLIKTRGQQVTLRCSPKSGHDTVSWYQQALGQGPQFIFQYYEEEERQRGNFPDRFSGHQFPNYSSELNVNALLLGDSALYLCASSLAGGQGHFGPGTRLTVT.